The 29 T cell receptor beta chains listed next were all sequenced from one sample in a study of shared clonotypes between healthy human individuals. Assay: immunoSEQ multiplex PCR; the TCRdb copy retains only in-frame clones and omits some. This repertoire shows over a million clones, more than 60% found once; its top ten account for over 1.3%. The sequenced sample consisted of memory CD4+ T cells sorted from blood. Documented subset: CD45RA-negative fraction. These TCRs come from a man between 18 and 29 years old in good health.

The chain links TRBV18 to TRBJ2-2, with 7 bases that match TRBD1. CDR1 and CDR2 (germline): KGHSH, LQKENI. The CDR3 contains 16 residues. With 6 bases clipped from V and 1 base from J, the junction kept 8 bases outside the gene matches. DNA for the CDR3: TGTGCCAGCTCCCAAAACAGGGGCGAGAACACCGGGGAGCTGTTTTTT. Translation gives CASSQNRGENTGELFF.

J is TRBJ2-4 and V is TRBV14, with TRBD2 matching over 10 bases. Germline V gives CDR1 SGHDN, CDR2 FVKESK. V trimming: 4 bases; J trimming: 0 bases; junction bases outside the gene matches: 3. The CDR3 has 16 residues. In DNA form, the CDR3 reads TGTGCCAGCAGCCGAACTAGCGGGATAGCCAAAAACATTCAGTACTTC. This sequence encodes CASSRTSGIAKNIQYF.

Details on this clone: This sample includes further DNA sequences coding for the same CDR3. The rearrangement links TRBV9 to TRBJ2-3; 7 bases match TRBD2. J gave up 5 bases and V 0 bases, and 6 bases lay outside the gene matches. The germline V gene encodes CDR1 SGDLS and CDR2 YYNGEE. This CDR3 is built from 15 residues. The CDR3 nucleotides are TGTGCCAGCAGCGTAGTGGCTAGCGGAGGAGATACGCAGTATTTT. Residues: CASSVVASGGDTQYF.

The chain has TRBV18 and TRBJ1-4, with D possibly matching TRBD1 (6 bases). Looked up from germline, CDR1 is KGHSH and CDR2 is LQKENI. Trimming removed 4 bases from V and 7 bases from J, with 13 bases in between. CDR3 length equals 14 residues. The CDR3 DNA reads TGTGCCAGCTCACAAGGGGGTTCGGCTGAAAAACTGTTTTTT. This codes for CASSQGGSAEKLFF. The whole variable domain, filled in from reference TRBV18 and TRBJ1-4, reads NAGVMQNPRHLVRRRGQEARLRCSPMKGHSHVYWYRQLPEEGLKFMVYLQKENIIDESGMPKERFSAEFPKEGPSILRIQQVVRGDSAAYFCASSQGGSAEKLFFGSGTQLSVL.

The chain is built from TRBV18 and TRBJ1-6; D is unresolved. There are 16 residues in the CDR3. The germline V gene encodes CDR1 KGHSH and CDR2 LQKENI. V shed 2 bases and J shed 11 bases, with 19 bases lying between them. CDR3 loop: CASSPNPPLAATPLHF. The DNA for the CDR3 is TGTGCCAGCTCACCAAACCCTCCCTTAGCGGCGACACCCCTCCACTTT.

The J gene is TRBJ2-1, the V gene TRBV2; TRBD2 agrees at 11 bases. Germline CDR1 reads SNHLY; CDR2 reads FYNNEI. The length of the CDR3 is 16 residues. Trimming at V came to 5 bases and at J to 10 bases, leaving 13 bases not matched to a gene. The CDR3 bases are TGTGCCAGCAGTTGGGGCGCTAGCGGGAGGATTGCGGAGCAGTTCTTC. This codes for CASSWGASGRIAEQFF.

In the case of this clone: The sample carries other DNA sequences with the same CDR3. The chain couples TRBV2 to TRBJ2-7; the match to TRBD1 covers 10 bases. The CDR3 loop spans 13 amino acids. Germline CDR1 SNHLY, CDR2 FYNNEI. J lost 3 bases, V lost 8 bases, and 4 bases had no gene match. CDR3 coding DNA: TGTGCCAGCTCGGGACAGGGGCGCTACGAGCAGTACTTC. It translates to CASSGQGRYEQYF.

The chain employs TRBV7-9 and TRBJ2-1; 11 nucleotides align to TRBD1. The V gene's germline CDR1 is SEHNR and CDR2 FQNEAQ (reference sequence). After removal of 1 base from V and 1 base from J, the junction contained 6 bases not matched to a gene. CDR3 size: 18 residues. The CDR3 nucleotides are TGTGCCAGCAGCTTAGAAGCGGGGACAGGGGGTTCCTACAATGAGCAGTTCTTC. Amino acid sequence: CASSLEAGTGGSYNEQFF.

In DNA form, the CDR3 reads TGTGCCAGCACAGAAGCTGACAGGCTGAGTGGTCAGCCCCAGCATTTT. It translates to CASTEADRLSGQPQHF. The genes are TRBV6-6 and TRBJ1-5; TRBD1 might be the D (6 bases). The germline gives CDR1 MNHNY, CDR2 SVGAGI (reference sequence). The CDR3 extends over 16 amino acids. Trimming removed 7 bases from V and 6 bases from J, with 22 bases in between.

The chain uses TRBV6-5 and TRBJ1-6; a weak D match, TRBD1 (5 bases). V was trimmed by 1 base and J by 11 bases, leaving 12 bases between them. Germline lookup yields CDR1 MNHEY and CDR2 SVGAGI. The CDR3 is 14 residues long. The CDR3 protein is CASSYWGDGPPLHF. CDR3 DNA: TGTGCCAGCAGTTACTGGGGCGACGGTCCACCCCTCCACTTT.

This CDR3 is CASRAGHTEAFF. CDR3 sequence (DNA): TGCGCCAGCAGAGCAGGGCACACTGAAGCTTTCTTT. The V and J genes are TRBV10-1 and TRBJ1-1; TRBD1 is a possible D gene (5 bases). Germline V CDR1 and CDR2: WNHNN, SYGVQD (reference sequence). The CDR3 sequence is 12 residues long. Trimming removed 6 bases at V and 3 bases at J, with 8 bases between.

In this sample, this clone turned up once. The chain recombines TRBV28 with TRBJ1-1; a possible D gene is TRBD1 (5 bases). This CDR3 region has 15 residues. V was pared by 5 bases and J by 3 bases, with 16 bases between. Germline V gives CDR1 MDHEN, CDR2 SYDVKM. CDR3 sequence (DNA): TGTGCCAGCAGTCGCTCGGGGGGGTTAGACACTGAAGCTTTCTTT. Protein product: CASSRSGGLDTEAFF.

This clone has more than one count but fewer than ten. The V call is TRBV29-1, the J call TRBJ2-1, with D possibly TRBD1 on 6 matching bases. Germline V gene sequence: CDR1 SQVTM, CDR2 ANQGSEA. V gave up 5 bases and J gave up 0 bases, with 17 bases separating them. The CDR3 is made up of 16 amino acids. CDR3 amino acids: CSVFDLGTPSYNEQFF. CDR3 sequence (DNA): TGCAGCGTTTTTGACCTCGGGACACCCTCCTACAATGAGCAGTTCTTC.

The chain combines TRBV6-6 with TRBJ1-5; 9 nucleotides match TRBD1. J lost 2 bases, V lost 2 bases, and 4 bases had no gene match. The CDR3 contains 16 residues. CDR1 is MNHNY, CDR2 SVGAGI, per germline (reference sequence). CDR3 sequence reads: CASSYTDRGGNQPQHF. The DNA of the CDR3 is TGTGCCAGCAGTTACACGGACAGGGGCGGCAATCAGCCCCAGCATTTT.

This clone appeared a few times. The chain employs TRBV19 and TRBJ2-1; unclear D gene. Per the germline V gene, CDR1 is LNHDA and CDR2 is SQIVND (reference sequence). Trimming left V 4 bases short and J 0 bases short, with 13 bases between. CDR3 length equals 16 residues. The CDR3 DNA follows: TGTGCCAGTAGTACCGGCTGGGTTAGCTCCTACAATGAGCAGTTCTTC. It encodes CASSTGWVSSYNEQFF.

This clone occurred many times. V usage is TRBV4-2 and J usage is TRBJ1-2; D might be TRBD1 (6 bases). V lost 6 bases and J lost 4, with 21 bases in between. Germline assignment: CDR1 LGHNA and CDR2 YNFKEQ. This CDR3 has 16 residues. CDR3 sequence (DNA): TGTGCCAGCAGAGGTGGGGCCGGGGGCAACCTCTATGGCTACACCTTC. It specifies CASRGGAGGNLYGYTF.

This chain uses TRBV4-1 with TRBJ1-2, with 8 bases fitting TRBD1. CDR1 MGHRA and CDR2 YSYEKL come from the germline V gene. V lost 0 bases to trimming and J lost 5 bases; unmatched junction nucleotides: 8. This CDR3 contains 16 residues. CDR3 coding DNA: TGCGCCAGCAGCCAAGAGGTCCAGGGGGCATGGTATGGCTACACCTTC. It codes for CASSQEVQGAWYGYTF.

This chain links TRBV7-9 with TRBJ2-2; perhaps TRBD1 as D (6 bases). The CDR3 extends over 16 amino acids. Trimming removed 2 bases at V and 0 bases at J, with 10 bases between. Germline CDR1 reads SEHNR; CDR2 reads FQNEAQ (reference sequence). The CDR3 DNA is TGTGCCAGCAGCTTATCATGGGACACGAACACCGGGGAGCTGTTTTTT. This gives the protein CASSLSWDTNTGELFF.

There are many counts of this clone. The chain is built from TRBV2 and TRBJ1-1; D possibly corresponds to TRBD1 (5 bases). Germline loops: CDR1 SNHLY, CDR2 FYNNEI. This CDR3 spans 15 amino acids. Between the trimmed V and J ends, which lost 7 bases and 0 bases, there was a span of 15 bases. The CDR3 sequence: CASNSAAGLNTEAFF. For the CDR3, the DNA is TGTGCCAGCAACTCAGCGGCAGGGCTGAACACTGAAGCTTTCTTT.

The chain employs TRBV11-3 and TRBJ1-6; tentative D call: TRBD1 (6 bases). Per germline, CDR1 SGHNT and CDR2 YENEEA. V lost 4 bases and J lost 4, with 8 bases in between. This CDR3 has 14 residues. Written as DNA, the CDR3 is TGTGCCAGCAGCTCGACAGGATATAATTCACCCCTCCACTTT. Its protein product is CASSSTGYNSPLHF. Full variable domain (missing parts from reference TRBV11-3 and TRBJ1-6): EAGVVQSPRYKIIEKKQPVAFWCNPISGHNTLYWYLQNLGQGPELLIRYENEEAVDDSQLPKDRFSAERLKGVDSTLKIQPAELGDSAVYLCASSSTGYNSPLHFGNGTRLTVT.

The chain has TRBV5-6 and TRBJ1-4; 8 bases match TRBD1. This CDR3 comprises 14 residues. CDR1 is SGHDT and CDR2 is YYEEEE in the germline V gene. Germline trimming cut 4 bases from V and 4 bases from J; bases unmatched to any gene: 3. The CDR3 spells CASSRTGINEKLFF. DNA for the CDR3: TGTGCCAGCAGCAGGACAGGGATTAATGAAAAACTGTTTTTT.

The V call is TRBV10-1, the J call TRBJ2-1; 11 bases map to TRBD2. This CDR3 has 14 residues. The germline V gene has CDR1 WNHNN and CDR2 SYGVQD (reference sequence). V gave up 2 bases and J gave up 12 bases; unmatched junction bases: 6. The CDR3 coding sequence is TGCGCCAGCAGTGAGGGTCTAGCGGGAGGCGGGCAGTTCTTC. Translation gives CASSEGLAGGGQFF.

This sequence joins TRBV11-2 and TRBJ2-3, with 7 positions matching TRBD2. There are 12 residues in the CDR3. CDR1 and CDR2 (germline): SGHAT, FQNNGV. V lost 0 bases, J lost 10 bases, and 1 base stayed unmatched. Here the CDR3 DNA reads TGTGCCAGCAGCTTAGAGGGGGGGTCGCAGTATTTT. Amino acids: CASSLEGGSQYF.

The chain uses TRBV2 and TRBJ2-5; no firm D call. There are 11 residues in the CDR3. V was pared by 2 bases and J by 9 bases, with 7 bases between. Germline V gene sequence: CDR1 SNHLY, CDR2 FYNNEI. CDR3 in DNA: TGTGCCAGCAGTGAACAGTTGTCCCAGTACTTC. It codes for CASSEQLSQYF. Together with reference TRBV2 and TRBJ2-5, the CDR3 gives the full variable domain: EPEVTQTPSHQVTQMGQEVILRCVPISNHLYFYWYRQILGQKVEFLVSFYNNEISEKSEIFDDQFSVERPDGSNFTLKIRSTKLEDSAMYFCASSEQLSQYFGPGTRLLVL.

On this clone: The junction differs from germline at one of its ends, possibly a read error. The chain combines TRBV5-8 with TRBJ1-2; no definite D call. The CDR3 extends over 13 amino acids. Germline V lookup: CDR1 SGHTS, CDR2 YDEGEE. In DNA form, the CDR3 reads TGTGCCAGCAGCCCTCTGGGGTACTATAGCTACACCTTC. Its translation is CASSPLGYYSYTF.

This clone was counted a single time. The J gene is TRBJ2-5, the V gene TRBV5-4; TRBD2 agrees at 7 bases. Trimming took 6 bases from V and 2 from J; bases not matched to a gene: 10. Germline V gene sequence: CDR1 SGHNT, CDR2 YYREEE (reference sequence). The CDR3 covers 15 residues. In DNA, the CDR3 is TGTGCCAGCACCTCGGGGGGAGCCGGACAAGAGACCCAGTACTTC. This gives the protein CASTSGGAGQETQYF.

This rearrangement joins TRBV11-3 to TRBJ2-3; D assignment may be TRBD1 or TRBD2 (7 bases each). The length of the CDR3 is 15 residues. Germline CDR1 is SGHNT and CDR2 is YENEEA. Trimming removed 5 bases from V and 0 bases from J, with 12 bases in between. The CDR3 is CASSPGGASTDTQYF. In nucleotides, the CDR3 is TGTGCCAGCAGCCCAGGGGGGGCTAGCACAGATACGCAGTATTTT.

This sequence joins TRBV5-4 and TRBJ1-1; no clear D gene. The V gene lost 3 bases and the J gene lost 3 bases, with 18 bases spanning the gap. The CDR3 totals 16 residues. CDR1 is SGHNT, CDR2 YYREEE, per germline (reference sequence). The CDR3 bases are TGTGCCAGCAGCTGGGGTTCCAGATCAGGACACACTGAAGCTTTCTTT. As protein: CASSWGSRSGHTEAFF.

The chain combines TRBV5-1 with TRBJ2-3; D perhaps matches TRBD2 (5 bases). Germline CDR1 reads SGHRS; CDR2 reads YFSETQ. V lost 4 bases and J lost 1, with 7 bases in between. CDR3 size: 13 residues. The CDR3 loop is CASSNGGTDTQYF. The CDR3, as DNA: TGCGCCAGCAGCAACGGGGGCACAGATACGCAGTATTTT.